Shown below are 10 T cell receptor beta chains from a single sample sequenced in a study of blood T cell repertoires in COVID-19. Here immunoSEQ multiplex PCR was the method, and the copy in TCRdb shows in-frame clones only, minus some. The sample lists fewer than 250,000 clones, around 85% occurring once. The sequencing sample was made of peripheral blood. These receptors all come from a middle-aged man with acute or convalescent COVID-19.

This chain connects TRBV11-3 to TRBJ2-2; tentative D call: TRBD1 (6 bases). Germline CDR1 reads SGHNT; CDR2 reads YENEEA. The CDR3 contains 15 residues. V dropped 5 bases and J dropped 6 bases, with 16 bases sitting between them. This chain's CDR3 is CASSAGTGIAGELFF. In DNA, the CDR3 is TGTGCCAGCAGCGCCGGAACAGGGATTGCCGGGGAGCTGTTTTTT. Based on the CDR3 plus reference TRBV11-3 and TRBJ2-2, the full variable domain is EAGVVQSPRYKIIEKKQPVAFWCNPISGHNTLYWYLQNLGQGPELLIRYENEEAVDDSQLPKDRFSAERLKGVDSTLKIQPAELGDSAVYLCASSAGTGIAGELFFGEGSRLTVL.

The chain couples TRBV16 to TRBJ1-1; no clear D gene. The CDR3 length is 16 residues. CDR1 and CDR2 from the germline V gene are KGHSY and FQNENV. The ends were cut back, 4 bases at V and 1 base at J, with 16 bases in the middle. The CDR3 DNA follows: TGTGCCAGCAGCCCGGTAAAAGGGCGGGGGAACACTGAAGCTTTCTTT. Encoded protein: CASSPVKGRGNTEAFF. Supplemented by reference TRBV16 and TRBJ1-1, the full variable domain reads GEEVAQTPKHLVRGEGQKAKLYCAPIKGHSYVFWYQQVLKNEFKFLISFQNENVFDETGMPKERFSAKCLPNSPCSLEIQATKLEDSAVYFCASSPVKGRGNTEAFFGQGTRLTVV.

This clone was detected a few times. J is TRBJ2-3 and V is TRBV27; 10 nucleotides align to TRBD1. This CDR3 region has 15 residues. V was clipped by 0 bases and J by 10 bases; unmatched bases: 7. Per the germline V gene, CDR1 is MNHEY and CDR2 is SMNVEV (reference sequence). The CDR3: CASSLSTGGGGAQYF. In DNA form, the CDR3 reads TGTGCCAGCAGTTTATCGACAGGGGGCGGAGGGGCGCAGTATTTT.

The V call is TRBV5-4, the J call TRBJ1-1, with D uncertain. The CDR3 is 14 residues long. CDR1 SGHNT and CDR2 YYREEE come from the germline V gene (reference sequence). Trimming took off 3 bases at V and 7 bases at J, with 16 bases between the two ends. CDR3 sequence reads: CASSSTLEGFEAFF. Here the CDR3 DNA reads TGTGCCAGCAGCTCGACTCTCGAGGGATTTGAAGCTTTCTTT.

The chain is built from TRBV11-3 and TRBJ2-5, with a weak D call TRBD2 (5 bases). The germline V and J ends were trimmed by 4 bases and 3 bases, with 12 bases remaining between them. The CDR3 sequence is 14 residues long. The germline gives CDR1 SGHNT, CDR2 YENEEA. The CDR3 DNA sequence: TGTGCCAGCAGCTCCAGGACTCAAAAAGAGACCCAGTACTTC. Protein product: CASSSRTQKETQYF.

This chain joins TRBV28 and TRBJ1-2, with D uncertain. Germline loops: CDR1 MDHEN, CDR2 SYDVKM. Trimming shortened V by 3 bases and J by 8 bases, and 7 bases separated the two germline ends. The CDR3 spans 11 residues. In DNA, the CDR3 is TGTGCCAGCAGTTTGCCCGGGGGCTACACCTTC. This encodes CASSLPGGYTF.

The CDR3 DNA is TGTGCCACCAGCAGAGATCTGGAGGGGGCTAACACTGAAGCTTTCTTT. This codes for CATSRDLEGANTEAFF. The gene calls are TRBV15 and TRBJ1-1; TRBD1 aligns across 7 bases. Unmatched junction bases numbered 6, after V lost 0 bases and J lost 2 bases. CDR3 length: 16 amino acids. Looked up from germline, CDR1 is LNHNV and CDR2 is YYDKDF (reference sequence).

The chain carries TRBV10-3 and TRBJ1-2, with D possibly matching TRBD1 (6 bases). V was cut by 8 bases and J by 6 bases, with 22 bases left in between. Germline CDR1 and CDR2: ENHRY and SYGVKD. The CDR3 length is 15 residues. CDR3 sequence (DNA): TGTGCCATCTTCCCCGGGAGGGGGGACCTCGATGGCTACACCTTC. It translates to CAIFPGRGDLDGYTF.

The chain couples TRBV19 to TRBJ1-5; 11 bases agree with TRBD1. CDR1 is LNHDA and CDR2 is SQIVND in the germline V gene (reference sequence). This CDR3 region has 16 residues. V trimming: 4 bases; J trimming: 6 bases; junction bases outside the gene matches: 8. The CDR3 protein is CASSRYGQGAGQPQHF. The CDR3 DNA reads as TGTGCCAGTAGTAGATATGGACAGGGGGCAGGTCAGCCCCAGCATTTT.

The V gene is TRBV28, the J gene TRBJ2-7, with a tentative D call TRBD2 (5 bases). V was shortened by 1 base and J by 0 bases, with 10 bases between the two germline ends. CDR1 and CDR2 from the germline V gene are MDHEN and SYDVKM. There are 15 residues in the CDR3. In DNA, the CDR3 is TGTGCCAGCAGTTTATCGGGAAGTATCTCCTACGAGCAGTACTTC. This sequence encodes CASSLSGSISYEQYF.